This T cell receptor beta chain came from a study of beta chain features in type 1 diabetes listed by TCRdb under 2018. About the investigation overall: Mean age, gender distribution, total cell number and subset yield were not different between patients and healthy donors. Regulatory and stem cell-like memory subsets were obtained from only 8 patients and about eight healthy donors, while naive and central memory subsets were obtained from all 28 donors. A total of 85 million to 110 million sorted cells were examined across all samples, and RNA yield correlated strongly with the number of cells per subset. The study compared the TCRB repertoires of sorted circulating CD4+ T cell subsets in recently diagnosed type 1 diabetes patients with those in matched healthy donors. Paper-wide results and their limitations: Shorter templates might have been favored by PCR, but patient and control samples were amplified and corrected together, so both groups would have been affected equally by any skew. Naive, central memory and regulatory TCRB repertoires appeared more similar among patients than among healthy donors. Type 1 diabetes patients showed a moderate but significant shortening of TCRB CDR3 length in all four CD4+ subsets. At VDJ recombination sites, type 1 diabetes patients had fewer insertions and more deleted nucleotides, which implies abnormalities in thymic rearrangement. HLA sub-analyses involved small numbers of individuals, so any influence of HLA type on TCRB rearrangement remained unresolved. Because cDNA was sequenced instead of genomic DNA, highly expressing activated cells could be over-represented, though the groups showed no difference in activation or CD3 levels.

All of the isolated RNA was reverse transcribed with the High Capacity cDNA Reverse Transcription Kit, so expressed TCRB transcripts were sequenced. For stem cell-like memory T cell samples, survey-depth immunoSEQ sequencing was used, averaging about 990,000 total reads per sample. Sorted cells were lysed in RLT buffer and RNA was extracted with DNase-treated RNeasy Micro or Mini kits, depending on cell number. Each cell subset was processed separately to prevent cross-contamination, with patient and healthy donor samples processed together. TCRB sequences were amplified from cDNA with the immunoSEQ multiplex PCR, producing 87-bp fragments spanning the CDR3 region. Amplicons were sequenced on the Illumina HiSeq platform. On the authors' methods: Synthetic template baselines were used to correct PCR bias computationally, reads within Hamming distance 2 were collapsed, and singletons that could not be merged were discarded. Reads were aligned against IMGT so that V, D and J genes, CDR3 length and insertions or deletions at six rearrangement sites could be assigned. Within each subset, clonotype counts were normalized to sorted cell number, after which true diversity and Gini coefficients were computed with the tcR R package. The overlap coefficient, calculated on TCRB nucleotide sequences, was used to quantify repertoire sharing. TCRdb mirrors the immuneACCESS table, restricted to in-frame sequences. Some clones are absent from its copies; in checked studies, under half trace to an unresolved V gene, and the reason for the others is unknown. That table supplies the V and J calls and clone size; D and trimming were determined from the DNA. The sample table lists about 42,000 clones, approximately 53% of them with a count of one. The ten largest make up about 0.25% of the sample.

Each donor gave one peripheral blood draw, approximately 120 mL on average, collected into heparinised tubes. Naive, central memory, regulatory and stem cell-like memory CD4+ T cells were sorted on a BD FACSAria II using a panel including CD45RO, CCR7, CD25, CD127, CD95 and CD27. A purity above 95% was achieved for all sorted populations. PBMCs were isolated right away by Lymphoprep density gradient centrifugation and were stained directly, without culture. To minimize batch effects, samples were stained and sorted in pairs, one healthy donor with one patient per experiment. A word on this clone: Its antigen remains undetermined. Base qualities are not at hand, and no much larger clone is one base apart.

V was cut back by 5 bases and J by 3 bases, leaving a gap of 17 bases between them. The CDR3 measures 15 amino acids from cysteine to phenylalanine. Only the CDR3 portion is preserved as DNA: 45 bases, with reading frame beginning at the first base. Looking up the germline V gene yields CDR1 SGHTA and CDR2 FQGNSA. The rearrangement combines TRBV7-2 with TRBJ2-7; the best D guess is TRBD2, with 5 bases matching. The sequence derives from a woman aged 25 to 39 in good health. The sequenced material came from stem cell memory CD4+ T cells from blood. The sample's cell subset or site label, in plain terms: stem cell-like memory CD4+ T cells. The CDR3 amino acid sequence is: CASSNTEAAYYEQYF. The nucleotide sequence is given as TGTGCCAGCAGCAATACCGAAGCGGCCTACTACGAGCAGTACTTC.